This T cell receptor (beta chain) was found in a study of T cell changes during pregnancy in multiple sclerosis. V lost 0 bases to trimming and J lost 0 bases, with 11 bases between them. Germline V CDR1 and CDR2: SQVTM, ANQGSEA. This CDR3 contains 15 residues. The table came from immunoSEQ multiplex PCR; TCRdb's copy has only in-frame clones and leaves some out. The profile shows roughly 32,000 clones, about 90% of them singletons. This chain connects TRBV29-1 to TRBJ1-1; D possibly corresponds to TRBD1 (5 bases). The specimen was CD8+ T cells from peripheral blood mononuclear cells, collected in the third trimester of pregnancy. This clonotype was obtained from a female donor with multiple sclerosis, enrolled in a pregnancy study. This CDR3 reads CSVEDRRGLNTEAFF. The CDR3 DNA follows: TGCAGCGTTGAAGATCGGCGGGGGTTGAACACTGAAGCTTTCTTT.